This is a list of T cell receptor beta chains from one sample in a study of Graves' ophthalmopathy and Graves' hyperthyroidism. One entry per CDR3 protein results from TCRdb running MiXCR on the multiplex PCR reads. This table holds around 1.1 million distinct CDR3 sequences, less than 45% found once. The sample taken for sequencing was peripheral blood or thyroid tissue (not recorded which). These receptors originate from an adult man with Graves' hyperthyroidism. CDR3s include the opening cysteine and the closing phenylalanine or tryptophan. Fields, in order: V gene, J gene, D gene, clone size, CDR3 protein, CDR3 DNA. The D gene is left open where the match is weak. Rows give clone size only sometimes, using once, few, many, or a class for an expanded clone.

v_gene: TRBV7-9
j_gene: TRBJ1-4
d_gene: TRBD1
abundance: many
CDR3aa: CASIDRVSEKLFF
CDR3nt: TGTGCCAGCATCGACAGGGTTAGCGAAAAACTGTTTTTT

v_gene: TRBV5-1
j_gene: TRBJ1-2
d_gene: .
abundance: many
CDR3aa: CASSGQGANYGYTF
CDR3nt: TGCGCCAGCAGCGGGCAGGGCGCTAACTATGGCTACACCTTC

v_gene: TRBV12-3/TRBV12-4
j_gene: TRBJ1-1
d_gene: .
abundance: many
CDR3aa: CASSLETGRRTEAFF
CDR3nt: TGTGCCAGCAGTTTAGAAACAGGGCGGCGAACTGAAGCTTTCTTT

v_gene: TRBV9
j_gene: TRBJ2-7
d_gene: TRBD2
abundance: .
CDR3aa: CASSPSSGASYEQYF
CDR3nt: TGTGCCAGCAGCCCCTCCAGCGGGGCCTCCTACGAGCAGTACTTC

v_gene: TRBV9
j_gene: TRBJ1-2
d_gene: .
abundance: many
CDR3aa: CASSERPNYGYTF
CDR3nt: TGTGCCAGCAGCGAGCGACCGAACTATGGCTACACCTTC

v_gene: TRBV20-1
j_gene: TRBJ2-2
d_gene: TRBD1
abundance: .
CDR3aa: CSAGRAGQVYTGELFF
CDR3nt: TGCAGTGCTGGGCGGGCGGGACAGGTTTACACCGGGGAGCTGTTTTTT

v_gene: TRBV7-7
j_gene: TRBJ2-2
d_gene: .
abundance: many
CDR3aa: CASSLNRVDTGELFF
CDR3nt: TGTGCCAGCAGCCTTAACAGGGTTGACACCGGGGAGCTGTTTTTT

v_gene: TRBV6-5
j_gene: TRBJ1-4
d_gene: TRBD1
abundance: .
CDR3aa: CASSYSLTGNEKLFF
CDR3nt: TGTGCCAGCAGTTACTCTTTGACAGGGAATGAAAAACTGTTTTTT

v_gene: TRBV2
j_gene: TRBJ1-1
d_gene: .
abundance: many
CDR3aa: CASRGVPEAFF
CDR3nt: TGTGCCAGCAGGGGGGTCCCTGAAGCTTTCTTT

v_gene: TRBV19
j_gene: TRBJ1-1
d_gene: TRBD1
abundance: .
CDR3aa: CASRRQGRNTEASF
CDR3nt: TGTGCCAGTAGAAGACAGGGGAGGAACACTGAAGCTTCCTTT

v_gene: TRBV29-1
j_gene: TRBJ2-7
d_gene: TRBD2
abundance: .
CDR3aa: CSVVGVTSGRTYEQYF
CDR3nt: TGCAGCGTTGTGGGGGTGACTAGCGGGAGAACTTACGAGCAGTACTTC

v_gene: TRBV4-3
j_gene: TRBJ1-1
d_gene: TRBD1
abundance: .
CDR3aa: CASPWTGNTEAFF
CDR3nt: TGCGCCAGCCCATGGACAGGGAACACTGAAGCTTTCTTT

v_gene: TRBV10-2
j_gene: TRBJ1-1
d_gene: TRBD1
abundance: .
CDR3aa: CASSCPGQGAGLVSEAFF
CDR3nt: TGTGCCAGCAGTTGCCCAGGACAGGGGGCCGGACTCGTATCTGAAGCTTTCTTT

v_gene: TRBV15
j_gene: TRBJ1-4
d_gene: TRBD1
abundance: .
CDR3aa: CATSGPGTVEKLFF
CDR3nt: TGTGCCACCAGCGGGCCCGGGACAGTTGAAAAACTGTTTTTT

v_gene: TRBV7-2
j_gene: TRBJ2-2
d_gene: .
abundance: few
CDR3aa: CASSPLRAGELFF
CDR3nt: TGTGCCAGCAGCCCCTTGCGGGCCGGGGAGCTGTTTTTT

v_gene: TRBV10-3
j_gene: TRBJ1-1
d_gene: .
abundance: .
CDR3aa: CASSLTRREAFF
CDR3nt: TGTGCCAGCAGTTTGACAAGACGAGAAGCTTTCTTT

v_gene: TRBV10-3
j_gene: TRBJ1-5
d_gene: .
abundance: many
CDR3aa: CAISTQGDQPQHF
CDR3nt: TGTGCCATCAGCACCCAGGGCGATCAGCCCCAGCATTTT

v_gene: TRBV6-5
j_gene: TRBJ1-3
d_gene: .
abundance: few
CDR3aa: CASIRGNTIYF
CDR3nt: TGTGCCAGCATTCGTGGAAACACCATATATTTT

v_gene: TRBV12-3/TRBV12-4
j_gene: TRBJ2-7
d_gene: TRBD1
abundance: .
CDR3aa: CASRGTGNPVYEQYF
CDR3nt: TGTGCCAGCAGAGGGACAGGGAATCCCGTCTACGAGCAGTACTTC

v_gene: TRBV7-8
j_gene: TRBJ2-2
d_gene: .
abundance: few
CDR3aa: CASSLVAGPNTGELFF
CDR3nt: TGTGCCAGCAGCTTAGTGGCGGGGCCGAACACCGGGGAGCTGTTTTTT

v_gene: TRBV6-4
j_gene: TRBJ1-2
d_gene: .
abundance: .
CDR3aa: CASSWRETSGYGYTF
CDR3nt: TGTGCCAGCAGTTGGCGCGAGACCAGTGGCTATGGCTACACCTTC

v_gene: TRBV9
j_gene: TRBJ1-4
d_gene: .
abundance: many
CDR3aa: CASSVAGRGEKLFF
CDR3nt: TGTGCCAGCAGCGTAGCAGGAAGGGGTGAAAAACTGTTTTTT

v_gene: TRBV7-2
j_gene: TRBJ2-7
d_gene: .
abundance: .
CDR3aa: CASNKDPWGSSYEQYF
CDR3nt: TGTGCCAGCAACAAGGATCCGTGGGGGAGCTCCTACGAGCAGTACTTC

v_gene: TRBV5-1
j_gene: TRBJ2-7
d_gene: TRBD2
abundance: .
CDR3aa: CASSSSGNYEQYF
CDR3nt: TGCGCCAGCAGCTCTAGCGGAAACTACGAGCAGTACTTC

v_gene: TRBV6-5
j_gene: TRBJ1-5
d_gene: .
abundance: many
CDR3aa: CASSGGGLPQHF
CDR3nt: TGTGCCAGCAGTGGAGGGGGATTGCCCCAGCATTTT

v_gene: TRBV2
j_gene: TRBJ2-3
d_gene: TRBD1
abundance: .
CDR3aa: CASKGQSADTQYF
CDR3nt: TGTGCCAGCAAGGGACAGTCGGCAGATACGCAGTATTTT

v_gene: TRBV10-3
j_gene: TRBJ1-6
d_gene: .
abundance: .
CDR3aa: CAISTGNNSPLHF
CDR3nt: TGTGCCATCAGCACAGGGAACAATTCACCCCTCCACTTT

v_gene: TRBV6-2/TRBV6-3
j_gene: TRBJ2-5
d_gene: TRBD1
abundance: few
CDR3aa: CASSPTGWEQETQYF
CDR3nt: TGTGCCAGCAGTCCGACAGGGTGGGAACAAGAGACCCAGTACTTC

v_gene: TRBV24-1
j_gene: TRBJ2-2
d_gene: TRBD2
abundance: few
CDR3aa: CATSDLQGTSGLNTGELFF
CDR3nt: TGTGCCACCAGTGATCTTCAGGGGACTAGCGGACTAAACACCGGGGAGCTGTTTTTT

v_gene: TRBV7-2
j_gene: TRBJ1-2
d_gene: .
abundance: few
CDR3aa: CASSPPGVLVYGYTF
CDR3nt: TGTGCCAGCAGCCCGCCCGGGGTCCTAGTCTATGGCTACACCTTC

v_gene: TRBV5-1
j_gene: TRBJ2-7
d_gene: TRBD1
abundance: many
CDR3aa: CASRHFDRDEQYF
CDR3nt: TGCGCCAGCAGACACTTCGACAGGGACGAGCAGTACTTC

v_gene: TRBV28
j_gene: TRBJ1-1
d_gene: TRBD1
abundance: few
CDR3aa: CATISGQGLGTEAFF
CDR3nt: TGTGCCACCATCTCGGGACAGGGGCTGGGAACTGAAGCTTTCTTT

v_gene: TRBV28
j_gene: TRBJ1-5
d_gene: .
abundance: few
CDR3aa: CASGEVQPQHF
CDR3nt: TGTGCCAGCGGTGAGGTCCAGCCCCAGCATTTT

v_gene: TRBV4-3
j_gene: TRBJ2-7
d_gene: .
abundance: many
CDR3aa: CASSQGLEVWEQYF
CDR3nt: TGCGCCAGCAGCCAGGGACTCGAGGTCTGGGAGCAGTACTTC

v_gene: TRBV5-8
j_gene: TRBJ1-5
d_gene: .
abundance: many
CDR3aa: CASSTDGQTSQHF
CDR3nt: TGTGCCAGCAGCACGGACGGCCAAACTTCCCAGCATTTT

v_gene: TRBV7-2
j_gene: TRBJ1-2
d_gene: .
abundance: few
CDR3aa: CASSRFGSQLVYGYTF
CDR3nt: TGTGCCAGCAGCCGGTTTGGGTCCCAGTTAGTCTATGGCTACACCTTC

v_gene: TRBV5-1
j_gene: TRBJ1-3
d_gene: .
abundance: .
CDR3aa: CATRLQPNTIYF
CDR3nt: TGCGCCACCCGGTTACAGCCGAACACCATATATTTT

v_gene: TRBV28
j_gene: TRBJ1-4
d_gene: .
abundance: .
CDR3aa: CASGREEKLFF
CDR3nt: TGTGCCAGCGGTCGTGAGGAGAAACTGTTTTTT

v_gene: TRBV12-3/TRBV12-4
j_gene: TRBJ2-7
d_gene: TRBD1
abundance: many
CDR3aa: CASSRRDRDYEQYF
CDR3nt: TGTGCCAGCAGCCGTCGGGACAGGGACTACGAGCAGTACTTC

v_gene: TRBV25-1
j_gene: TRBJ2-5
d_gene: .
abundance: many
CDR3aa: CASIAGSKTQYF
CDR3nt: TGTGCCAGCATTGCGGGGTCCAAGACCCAGTACTTC

v_gene: TRBV29-1
j_gene: TRBJ1-4
d_gene: TRBD1
abundance: once
CDR3aa: CSVGRGNEKLFF
CDR3nt: TGCAGCGTTGGCAGGGGGAATGAAAAACTGTTTTTT

v_gene: TRBV28
j_gene: TRBJ1-2
d_gene: .
abundance: few
CDR3aa: CASSLERSNYGYTF
CDR3nt: TGTGCCAGCAGTTTGGAGAGAAGTAACTATGGCTACACCTTC

v_gene: TRBV9
j_gene: TRBJ2-7
d_gene: TRBD1
abundance: few
CDR3aa: CASSDTVGQGASGQYF
CDR3nt: TGTGCCAGCAGCGACACCGTGGGACAGGGGGCGTCAGGGCAGTACTTC

v_gene: TRBV2
j_gene: TRBJ2-3
d_gene: .
abundance: few
CDR3aa: CATQWNSDTQYF
CDR3nt: TGTGCCACACAGTGGAATTCAGATACGCAGTATTTT

v_gene: TRBV10-3
j_gene: TRBJ2-1
d_gene: TRBD1
abundance: few
CDR3aa: CAISELRGSYNEQFF
CDR3nt: TGTGCCATCAGTGAGCTCAGGGGGTCCTACAATGAGCAGTTCTTC

v_gene: TRBV5-1
j_gene: TRBJ2-5
d_gene: .
abundance: .
CDR3aa: CASRDTCGQGTQYF
CDR3nt: TGCGCCAGCAGGGATACTTGCGGCCAAGGGACCCAGTACTTC

v_gene: TRBV2
j_gene: TRBJ2-7
d_gene: .
abundance: many
CDR3aa: CASSEFNIPLF
CDR3nt: TGTGCCAGCAGTGAGTTTAACATTCCCCTCTTC

v_gene: TRBV12-3/TRBV12-4
j_gene: TRBJ1-5
d_gene: TRBD1
abundance: many
CDR3aa: CASMGGGDQPQHF
CDR3nt: TGTGCCAGCATGGGAGGGGGCGATCAGCCCCAGCATTTT

v_gene: TRBV7-3
j_gene: TRBJ2-5
d_gene: TRBD1
abundance: .
CDR3aa: CASSSTAGTGIGETQYF
CDR3nt: TGTGCCAGCAGCTCAACAGCCGGGACAGGGATTGGAGAGACCCAGTACTTC

v_gene: TRBV29-1
j_gene: TRBJ2-5
d_gene: .
abundance: .
CDR3aa: CSYSIAPETQYF
CDR3nt: TGCAGTTACTCGATAGCCCCAGAGACCCAGTACTTC

v_gene: TRBV27
j_gene: TRBJ1-2
d_gene: .
abundance: few
CDR3aa: CASSFRAHYGYTF
CDR3nt: TGTGCCAGCAGTTTTCGGGCCCACTATGGCTACACCTTC

v_gene: TRBV10-3
j_gene: TRBJ2-5
d_gene: TRBD1
abundance: .
CDR3aa: CAIKSGTVQETQYF
CDR3nt: TGTGCCATCAAATCCGGGACAGTCCAAGAGACCCAGTACTTC